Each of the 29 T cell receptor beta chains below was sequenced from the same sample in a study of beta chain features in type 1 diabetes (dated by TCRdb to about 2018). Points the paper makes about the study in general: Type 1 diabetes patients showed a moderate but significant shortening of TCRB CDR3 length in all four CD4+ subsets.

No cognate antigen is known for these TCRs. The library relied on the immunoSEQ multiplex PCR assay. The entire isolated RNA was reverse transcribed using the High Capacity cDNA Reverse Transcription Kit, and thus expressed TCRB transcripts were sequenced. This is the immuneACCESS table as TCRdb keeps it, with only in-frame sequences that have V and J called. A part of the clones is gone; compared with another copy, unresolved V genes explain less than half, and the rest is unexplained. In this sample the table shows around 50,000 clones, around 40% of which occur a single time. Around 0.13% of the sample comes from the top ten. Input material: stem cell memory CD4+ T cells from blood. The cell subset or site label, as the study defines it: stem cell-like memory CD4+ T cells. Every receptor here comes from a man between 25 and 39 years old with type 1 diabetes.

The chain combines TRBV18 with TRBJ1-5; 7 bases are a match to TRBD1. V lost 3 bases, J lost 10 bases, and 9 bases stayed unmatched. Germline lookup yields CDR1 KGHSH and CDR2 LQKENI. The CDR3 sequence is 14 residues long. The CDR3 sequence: CASSPGQTSGPQHF. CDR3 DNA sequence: TGTGCCAGCTCACCGGGACAGACTTCAGGCCCCCAGCATTTT.

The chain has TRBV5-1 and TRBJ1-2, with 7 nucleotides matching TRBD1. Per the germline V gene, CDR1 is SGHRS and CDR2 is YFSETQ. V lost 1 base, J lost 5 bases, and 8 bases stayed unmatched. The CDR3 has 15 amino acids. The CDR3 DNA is TGCGCCAGCAGCTTGACAGGGGCATCACAGTATGGCTACACCTTC. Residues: CASSLTGASQYGYTF. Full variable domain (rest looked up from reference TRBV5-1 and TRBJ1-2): KAGVTQTPRYLIKTRGQQVTLSCSPISGHRSVSWYQQTPGQGLQFLFEYFSETQRNKGNFPGRFSGRQFSNSRSEMNVSTLELGDSALYLCASSLTGASQYGYTFGSGTRLTVV.

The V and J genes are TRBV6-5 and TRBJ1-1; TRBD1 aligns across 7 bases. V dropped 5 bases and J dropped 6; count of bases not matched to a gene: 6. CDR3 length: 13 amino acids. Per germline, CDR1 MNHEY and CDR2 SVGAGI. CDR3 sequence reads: CASSRQGRAEAFF. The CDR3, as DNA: TGTGCCAGCAGTAGACAGGGAAGGGCTGAAGCTTTCTTT.

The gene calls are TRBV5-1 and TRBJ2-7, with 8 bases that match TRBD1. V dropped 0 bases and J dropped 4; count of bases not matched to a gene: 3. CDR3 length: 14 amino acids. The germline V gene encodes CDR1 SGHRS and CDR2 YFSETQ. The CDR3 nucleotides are TGCGCCAGCAGCTTGGGGCAGGGGGCGTACGAGCAGTACTTC. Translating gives CASSLGQGAYEQYF.

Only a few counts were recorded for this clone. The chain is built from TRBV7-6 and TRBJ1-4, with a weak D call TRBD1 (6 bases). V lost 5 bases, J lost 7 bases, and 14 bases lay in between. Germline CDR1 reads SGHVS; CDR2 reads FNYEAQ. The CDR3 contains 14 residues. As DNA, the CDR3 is TGTGCCAGCAGCCAGGGACAATCCCGTGAAAAACTGTTTTTT. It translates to CASSQGQSREKLFF. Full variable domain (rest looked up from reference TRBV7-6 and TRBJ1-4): GAGVSQSPRYKVTKRGQDVALRCDPISGHVSLYWYRQALGQGPEFLTYFNYEAQQDKSGLPNDRFSAERPEGSISTLTIQRTEQRDSAMYRCASSQGQSREKLFFGSGTQLSVL.

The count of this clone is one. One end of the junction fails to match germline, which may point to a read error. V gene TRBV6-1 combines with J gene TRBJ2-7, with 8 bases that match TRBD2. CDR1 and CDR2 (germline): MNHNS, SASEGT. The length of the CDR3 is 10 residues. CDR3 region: CASRTSGSRF. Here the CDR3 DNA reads TGTGCCAGCAGGACGAGCGGGAGTCGCTTC.

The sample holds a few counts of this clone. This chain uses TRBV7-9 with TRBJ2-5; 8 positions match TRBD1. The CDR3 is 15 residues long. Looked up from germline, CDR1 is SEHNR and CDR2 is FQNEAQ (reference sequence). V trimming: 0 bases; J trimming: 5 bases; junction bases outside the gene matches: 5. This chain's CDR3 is CASSLAGQVGETQYF. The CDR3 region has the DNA TGTGCCAGCAGCTTAGCGGGACAGGTCGGGGAGACCCAGTACTTC.

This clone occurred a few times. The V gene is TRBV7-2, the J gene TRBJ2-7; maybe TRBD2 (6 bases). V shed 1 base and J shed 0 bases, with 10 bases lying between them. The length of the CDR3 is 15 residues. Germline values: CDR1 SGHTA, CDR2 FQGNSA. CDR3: CASSLVAVYSYEQYF. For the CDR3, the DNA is TGTGCCAGCAGCTTAGTAGCGGTCTACTCCTACGAGCAGTACTTC.

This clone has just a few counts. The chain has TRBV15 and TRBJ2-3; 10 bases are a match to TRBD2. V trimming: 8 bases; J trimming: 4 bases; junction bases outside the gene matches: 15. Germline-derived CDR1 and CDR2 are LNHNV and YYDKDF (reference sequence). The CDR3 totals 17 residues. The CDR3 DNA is TGTGCCACCTCCCGAATCCCCAGCGGGAGGGCCCCAGATACGCAGTATTTT. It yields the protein CATSRIPSGRAPDTQYF.

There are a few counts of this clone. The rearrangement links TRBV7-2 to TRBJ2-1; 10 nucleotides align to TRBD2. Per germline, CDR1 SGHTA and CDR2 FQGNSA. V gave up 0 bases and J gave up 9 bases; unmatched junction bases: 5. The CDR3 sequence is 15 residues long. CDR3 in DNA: TGTGCCAGCAGCTTAGCGCTAGCGGGAGTTCTTGAGCAGTTCTTC. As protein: CASSLALAGVLEQFF.

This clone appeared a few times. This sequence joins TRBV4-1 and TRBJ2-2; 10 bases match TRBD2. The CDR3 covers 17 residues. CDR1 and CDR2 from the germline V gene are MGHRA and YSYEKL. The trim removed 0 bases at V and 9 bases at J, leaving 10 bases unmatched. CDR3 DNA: TGCGCCAGCAGCCAAGAGGAAGGGACTAGCGATTTACGGGAGCTGTTTTTT. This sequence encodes CASSQEEGTSDLRELFF.

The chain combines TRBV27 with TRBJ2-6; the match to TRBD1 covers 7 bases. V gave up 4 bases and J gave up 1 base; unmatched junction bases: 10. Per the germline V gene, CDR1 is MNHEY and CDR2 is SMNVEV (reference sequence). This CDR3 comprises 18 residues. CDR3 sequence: CASSSGTALRSGANVLTF. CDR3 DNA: TGTGCCAGCAGTTCCGGGACAGCACTACGATCTGGGGCCAACGTCCTGACTTTC.

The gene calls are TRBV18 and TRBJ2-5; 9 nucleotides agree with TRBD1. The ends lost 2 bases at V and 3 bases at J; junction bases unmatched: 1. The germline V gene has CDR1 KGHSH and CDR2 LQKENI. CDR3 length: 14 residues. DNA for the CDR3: TGTGCCAGCTCACCAGACAGGGGGAAAGAGACCCAGTACTTC. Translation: CASSPDRGKETQYF.

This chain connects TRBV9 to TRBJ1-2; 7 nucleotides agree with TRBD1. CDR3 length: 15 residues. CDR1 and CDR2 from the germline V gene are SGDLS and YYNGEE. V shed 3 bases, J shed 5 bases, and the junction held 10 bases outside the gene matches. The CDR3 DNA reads TGTGCCAGCAGCGCAATGACAGGGCCGGGATATGGCTACACCTTC. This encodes CASSAMTGPGYGYTF.

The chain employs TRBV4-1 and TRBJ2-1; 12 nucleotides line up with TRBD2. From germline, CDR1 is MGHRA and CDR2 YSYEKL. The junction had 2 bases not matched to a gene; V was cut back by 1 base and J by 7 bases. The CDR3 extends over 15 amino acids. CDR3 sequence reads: CASSQAGLAGNEQFF. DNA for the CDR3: TGCGCCAGCAGCCAAGCAGGACTAGCGGGAAATGAGCAGTTCTTC.

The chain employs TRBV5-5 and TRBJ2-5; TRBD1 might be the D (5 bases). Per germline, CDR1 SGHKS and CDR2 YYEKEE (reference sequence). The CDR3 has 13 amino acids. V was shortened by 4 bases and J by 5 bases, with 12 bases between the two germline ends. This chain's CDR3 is CASSLQGAETQYF. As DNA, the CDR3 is TGTGCCAGCAGCCTTCAGGGTGCCGAGACCCAGTACTTC.

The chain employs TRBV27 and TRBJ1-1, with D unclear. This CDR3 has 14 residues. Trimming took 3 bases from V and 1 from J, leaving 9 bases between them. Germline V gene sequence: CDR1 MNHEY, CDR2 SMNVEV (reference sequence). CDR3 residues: CASSFSSRNTEAFF. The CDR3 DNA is TGTGCCAGCAGTTTTTCAAGTAGGAACACTGAAGCTTTCTTT.

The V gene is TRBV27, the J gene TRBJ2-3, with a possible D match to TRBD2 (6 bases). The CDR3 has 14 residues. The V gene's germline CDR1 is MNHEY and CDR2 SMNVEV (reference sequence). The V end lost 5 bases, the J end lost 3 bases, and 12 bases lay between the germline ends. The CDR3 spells CASSGLATTDTQYF. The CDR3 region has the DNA TGTGCCAGCAGTGGCCTAGCGACTACAGATACGCAGTATTTT.

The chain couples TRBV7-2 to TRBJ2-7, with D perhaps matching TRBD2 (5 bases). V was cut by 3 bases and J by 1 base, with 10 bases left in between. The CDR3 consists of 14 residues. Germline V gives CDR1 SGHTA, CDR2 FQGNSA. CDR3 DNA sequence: TGTGCCAGCAGCTTTGGGCGGGTGTCCTACGAGCAGTACTTC. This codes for CASSFGRVSYEQYF.

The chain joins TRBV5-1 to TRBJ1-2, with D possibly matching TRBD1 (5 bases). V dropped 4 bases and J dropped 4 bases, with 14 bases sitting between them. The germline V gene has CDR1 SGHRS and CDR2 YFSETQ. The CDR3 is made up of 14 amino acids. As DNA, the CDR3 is TGCGCCAGCAGCCCCGAGGCCAGGGCCTATGGCTACACCTTC. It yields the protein CASSPEARAYGYTF.

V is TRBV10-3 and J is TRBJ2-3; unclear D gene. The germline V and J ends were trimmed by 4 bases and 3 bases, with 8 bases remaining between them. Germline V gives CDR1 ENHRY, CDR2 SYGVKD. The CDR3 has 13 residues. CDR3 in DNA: TGTGCCATCAGTGCAAGAGAAACAGATACGCAGTATTTT. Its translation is CAISARETDTQYF.

Here the CDR3 reads CASSSGLAAQETQYF. DNA for the CDR3: TGTGCCAGCAGCTCCGGACTAGCGGCACAAGAGACCCAGTACTTC. The genes are TRBV7-7 and TRBJ2-5; 10 positions match TRBD2. The CDR3 is 15 amino acids. Germline lookup yields CDR1 SSHAT and CDR2 FNYEAQ (reference sequence). V dropped 4 bases and J dropped 2; count of bases not matched to a gene: 4. The full variable domain, in which reference TRBV7-7 and TRBJ2-5 provide the parts outside the CDR3, is GAGVSQSPRYKVTKRGQDVTLRCDPISSHATLYWYQQALGQGPEFLTYFNYEAQPDKSGLPSDRFSAERPEGSISTLTIQRTEQRDSAMYRCASSSGLAAQETQYFGPGTRLLVL.

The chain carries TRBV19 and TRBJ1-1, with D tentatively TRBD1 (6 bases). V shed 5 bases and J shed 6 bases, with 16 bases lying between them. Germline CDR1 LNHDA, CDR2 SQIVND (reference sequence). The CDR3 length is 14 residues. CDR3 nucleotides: TGTGCCAGTAGTCACCCCGGGGGGGGCGCTGAAGCTTTCTTT. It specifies CASSHPGGGAEAFF.

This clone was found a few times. Written as DNA, the CDR3 is TGTGCCAGCTCACCTCCGATAGGGGGCGGGGTTCACAATGAGCAGTTCTTC. It yields the protein CASSPPIGGGVHNEQFF. The chain is built from TRBV18 and TRBJ2-1, with a tentative D call TRBD1 (7 bases). The CDR3 length is 17 residues. V was pared by 3 bases and J by 5 bases, with 20 bases between. CDR1 and CDR2 from the germline V gene are KGHSH and LQKENI. The full variable domain, in which reference TRBV18 and TRBJ2-1 provide the parts outside the CDR3, is NAGVMQNPRHLVRRRGQEARLRCSPMKGHSHVYWYRQLPEEGLKFMVYLQKENIIDESGMPKERFSAEFPKEGPSILRIQQVVRGDSAAYFCASSPPIGGGVHNEQFFGPGTRLTVL.

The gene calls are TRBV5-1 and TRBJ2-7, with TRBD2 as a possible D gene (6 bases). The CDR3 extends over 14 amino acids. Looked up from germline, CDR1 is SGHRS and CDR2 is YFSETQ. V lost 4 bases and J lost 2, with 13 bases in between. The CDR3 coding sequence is TGCGCCAGCAGCGCGAGGGCGGGGCCCTACGAGCAGTACTTC. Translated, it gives CASSARAGPYEQYF. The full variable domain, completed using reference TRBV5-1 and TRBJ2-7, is KAGVTQTPRYLIKTRGQQVTLSCSPISGHRSVSWYQQTPGQGLQFLFEYFSETQRNKGNFPGRFSGRQFSNSRSEMNVSTLELGDSALYLCASSARAGPYEQYFGPGTRLTVT.

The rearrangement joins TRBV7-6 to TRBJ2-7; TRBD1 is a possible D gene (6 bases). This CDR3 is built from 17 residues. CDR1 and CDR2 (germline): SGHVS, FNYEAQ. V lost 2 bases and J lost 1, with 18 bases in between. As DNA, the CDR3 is TGTGCCAGCAGCTTAACTGCCGAACAGGGTGGATCCTACGAGCAGTACTTC. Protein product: CASSLTAEQGGSYEQYF.

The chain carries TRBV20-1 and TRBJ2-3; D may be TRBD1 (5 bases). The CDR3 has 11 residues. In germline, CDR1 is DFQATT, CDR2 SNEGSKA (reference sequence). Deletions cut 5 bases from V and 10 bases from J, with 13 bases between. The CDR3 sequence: CSASRPRAQYF. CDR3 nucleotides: TGCAGTGCTTCTCGGCCCAGGGCGCAGTATTTT.

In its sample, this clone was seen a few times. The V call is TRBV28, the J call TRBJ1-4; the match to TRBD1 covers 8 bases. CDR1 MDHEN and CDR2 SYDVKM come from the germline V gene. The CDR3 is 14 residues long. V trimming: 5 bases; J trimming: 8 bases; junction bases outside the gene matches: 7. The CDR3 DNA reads TGTGCCAGCAGTCCCCAAGGACAGGGCGAAAAACTGTTTTTT. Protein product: CASSPQGQGEKLFF.

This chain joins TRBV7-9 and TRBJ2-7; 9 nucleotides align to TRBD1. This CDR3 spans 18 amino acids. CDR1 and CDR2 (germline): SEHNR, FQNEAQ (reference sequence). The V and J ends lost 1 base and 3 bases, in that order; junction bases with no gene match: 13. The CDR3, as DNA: TGTGCCAGCAGCTTAGGTTTCTCGGGACAGGGTTATTTCTACGAGCAGTACTTC. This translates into CASSLGFSGQGYFYEQYF.